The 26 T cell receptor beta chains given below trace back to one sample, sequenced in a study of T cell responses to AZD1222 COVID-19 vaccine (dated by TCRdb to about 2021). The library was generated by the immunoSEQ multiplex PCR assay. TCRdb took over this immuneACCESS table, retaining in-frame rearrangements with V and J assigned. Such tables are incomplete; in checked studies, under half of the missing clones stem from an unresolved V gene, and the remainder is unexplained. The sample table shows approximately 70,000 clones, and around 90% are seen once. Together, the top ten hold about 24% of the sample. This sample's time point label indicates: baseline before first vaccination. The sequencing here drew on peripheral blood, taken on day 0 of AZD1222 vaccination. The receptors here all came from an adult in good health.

The CDR3 spells CASSRNHDSSYNSPLHF. For the CDR3, the DNA is TGCGCCAGCAGCCGGAATCACGACAGCTCCTATAATTCACCCCTCCACTTT. V is TRBV4-3 and J is TRBJ1-6; D might be TRBD1 (5 bases). The V gene's germline CDR1 is LGHNA and CDR2 YSLEER. Trimming stripped 4 bases from V and 0 bases from J, with 13 bases between. The CDR3 spans 17 residues.

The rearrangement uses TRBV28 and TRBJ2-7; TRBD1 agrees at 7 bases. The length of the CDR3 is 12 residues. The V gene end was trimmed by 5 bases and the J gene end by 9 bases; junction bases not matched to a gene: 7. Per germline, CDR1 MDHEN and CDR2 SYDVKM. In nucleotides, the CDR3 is TGTGCCAGCAGTAGGACAGGAATTAGGCAGTACTTC. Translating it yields CASSRTGIRQYF.

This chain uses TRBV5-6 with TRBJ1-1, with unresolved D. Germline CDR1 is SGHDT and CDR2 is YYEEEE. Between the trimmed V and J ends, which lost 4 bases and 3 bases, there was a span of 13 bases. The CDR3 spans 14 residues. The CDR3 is CASSDPSGYTEAFF. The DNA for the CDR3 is TGTGCCAGCAGCGACCCCAGCGGGTACACTGAAGCTTTCTTT.

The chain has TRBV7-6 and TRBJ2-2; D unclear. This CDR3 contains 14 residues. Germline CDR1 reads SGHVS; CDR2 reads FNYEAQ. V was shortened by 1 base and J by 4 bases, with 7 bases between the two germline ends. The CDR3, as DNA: TGTGCCAGCAGCTTAGTTGGTTTCACCGGGGAGCTGTTTTTT. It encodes CASSLVGFTGELFF. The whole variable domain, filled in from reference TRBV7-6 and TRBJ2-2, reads GAGVSQSPRYKVTKRGQDVALRCDPISGHVSLYWYRQALGQGPEFLTYFNYEAQQDKSGLPNDRFSAERPEGSISTLTIQRTEQRDSAMYRCASSLVGFTGELFFGEGSRLTVL.

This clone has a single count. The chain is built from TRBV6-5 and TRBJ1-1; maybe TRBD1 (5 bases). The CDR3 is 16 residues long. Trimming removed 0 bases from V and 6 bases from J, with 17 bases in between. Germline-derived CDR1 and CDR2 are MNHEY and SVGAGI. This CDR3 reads CASSYSAGGGSAEAFF. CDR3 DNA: TGTGCCAGCAGTTACTCGGCAGGTGGGGGATCGGCTGAAGCTTTCTTT.

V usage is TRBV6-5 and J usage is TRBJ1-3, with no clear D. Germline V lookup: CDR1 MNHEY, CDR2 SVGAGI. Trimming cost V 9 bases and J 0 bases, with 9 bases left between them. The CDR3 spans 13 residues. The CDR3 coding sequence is TGTGCCAGTAGGGCCGTCTCTGGAAACACCATATATTTT. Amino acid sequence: CASRAVSGNTIYF.

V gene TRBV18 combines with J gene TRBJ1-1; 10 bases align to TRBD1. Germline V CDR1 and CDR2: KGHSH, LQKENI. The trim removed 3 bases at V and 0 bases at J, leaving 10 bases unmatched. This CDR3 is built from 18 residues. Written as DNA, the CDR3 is TGTGCCAGCTCACCTAATCTCCGGGACAGGGGCATGAACACTGAAGCTTTCTTT. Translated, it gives CASSPNLRDRGMNTEAFF.

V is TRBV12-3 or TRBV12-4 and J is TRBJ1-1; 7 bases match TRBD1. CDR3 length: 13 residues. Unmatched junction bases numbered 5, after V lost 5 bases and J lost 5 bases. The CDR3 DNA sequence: TGTGCCAGCAGTCCGGACAGGTGGACTGAAGCTTTCTTT. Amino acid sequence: CASSPDRWTEAFF.

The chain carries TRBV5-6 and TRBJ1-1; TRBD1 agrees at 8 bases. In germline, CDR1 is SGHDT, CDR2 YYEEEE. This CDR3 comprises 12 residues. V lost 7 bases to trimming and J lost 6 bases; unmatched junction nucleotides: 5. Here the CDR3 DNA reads TGTGCCAGCCAGACAGGGGCGGCTGAAGCTTTCTTT. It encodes CASQTGAAEAFF.

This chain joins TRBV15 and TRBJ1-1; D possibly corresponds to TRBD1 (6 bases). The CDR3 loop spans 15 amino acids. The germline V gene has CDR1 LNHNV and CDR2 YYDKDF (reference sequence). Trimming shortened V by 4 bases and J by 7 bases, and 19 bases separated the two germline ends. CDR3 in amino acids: CATSTGDSAIGEAFF. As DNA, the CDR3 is TGTGCCACCAGCACAGGGGACTCAGCGATTGGTGAAGCTTTCTTT.

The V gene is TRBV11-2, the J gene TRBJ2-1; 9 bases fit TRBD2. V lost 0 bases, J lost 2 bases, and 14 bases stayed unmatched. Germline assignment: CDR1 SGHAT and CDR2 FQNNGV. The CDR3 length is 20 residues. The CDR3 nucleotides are TGTGCCAGCAGCTTAGAAATTAGCGGGGGTTGGGGCGGAGCCTACAATGAGCAGTTCTTC. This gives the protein CASSLEISGGWGGAYNEQFF.

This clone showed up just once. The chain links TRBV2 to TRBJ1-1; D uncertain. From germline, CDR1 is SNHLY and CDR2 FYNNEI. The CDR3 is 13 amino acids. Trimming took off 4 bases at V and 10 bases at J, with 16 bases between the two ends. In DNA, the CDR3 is TGTGCCAGCAGTGTAACGGAGGCATCCGGAGCTTTCTTT. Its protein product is CASSVTEASGAFF. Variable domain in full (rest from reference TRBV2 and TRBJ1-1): EPEVTQTPSHQVTQMGQEVILRCVPISNHLYFYWYRQILGQKVEFLVSFYNNEISEKSEIFDDQFSVERPDGSNFTLKIRSTKLEDSAMYFCASSVTEASGAFFGQGTRLTVV.

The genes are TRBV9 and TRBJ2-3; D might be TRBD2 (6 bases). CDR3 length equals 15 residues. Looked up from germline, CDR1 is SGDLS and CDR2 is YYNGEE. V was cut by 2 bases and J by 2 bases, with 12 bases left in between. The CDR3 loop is CASSVRDSDTDTQYF. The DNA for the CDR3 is TGTGCCAGCAGCGTCCGGGACTCTGACACAGATACGCAGTATTTT. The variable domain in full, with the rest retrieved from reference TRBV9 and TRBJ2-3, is DSGVTQTPKHLITATGQRVTLRCSPRSGDLSVYWYQQSLDQGLQFLIQYYNGEERAKGNILERFSAQQFPDLHSELNLSSLELGDSALYFCASSVRDSDTDTQYFGPGTRLTVL.

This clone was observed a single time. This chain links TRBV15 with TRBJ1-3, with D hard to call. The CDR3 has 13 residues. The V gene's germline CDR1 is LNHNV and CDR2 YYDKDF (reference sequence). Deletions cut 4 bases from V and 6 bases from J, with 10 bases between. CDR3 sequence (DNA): TGTGCCACCAGCACAAACAGAATAAACACCATATATTTT. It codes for CATSTNRINTIYF.

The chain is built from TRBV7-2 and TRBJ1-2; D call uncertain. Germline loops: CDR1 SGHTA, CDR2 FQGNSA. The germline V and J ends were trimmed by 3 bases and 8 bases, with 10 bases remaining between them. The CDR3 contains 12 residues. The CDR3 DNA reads TGTGCCAGCAGCTTCTTAGTGGGAGGCTACACCTTC. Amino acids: CASSFLVGGYTF.

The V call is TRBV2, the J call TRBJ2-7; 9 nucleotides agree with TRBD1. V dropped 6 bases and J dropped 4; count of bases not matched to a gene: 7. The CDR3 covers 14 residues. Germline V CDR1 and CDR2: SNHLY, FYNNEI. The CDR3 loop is CASRGQGRVYEQYF. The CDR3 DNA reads TGTGCCAGCAGAGGACAGGGGAGGGTTTACGAGCAGTACTTC.

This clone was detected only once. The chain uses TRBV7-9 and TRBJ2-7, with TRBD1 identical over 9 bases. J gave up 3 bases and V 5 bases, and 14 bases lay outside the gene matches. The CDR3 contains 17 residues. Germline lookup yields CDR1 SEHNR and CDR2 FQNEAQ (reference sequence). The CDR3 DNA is TGTGCCAGCAGCGCTGTGTCAGTCGGGACAGGGAACTACGAGCAGTACTTC. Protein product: CASSAVSVGTGNYEQYF.

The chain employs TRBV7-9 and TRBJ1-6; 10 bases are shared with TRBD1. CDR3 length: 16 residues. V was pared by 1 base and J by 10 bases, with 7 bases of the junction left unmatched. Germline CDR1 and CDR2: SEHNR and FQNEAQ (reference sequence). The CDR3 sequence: CASSLVGQGVRSPLHF. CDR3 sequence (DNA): TGTGCCAGCAGCTTAGTAGGACAGGGGGTAAGGTCACCCCTCCACTTT.

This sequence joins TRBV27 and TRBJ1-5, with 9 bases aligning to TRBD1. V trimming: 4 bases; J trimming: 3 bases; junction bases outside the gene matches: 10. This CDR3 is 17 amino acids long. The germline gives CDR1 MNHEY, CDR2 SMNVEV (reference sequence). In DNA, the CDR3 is TGTGCCAGCAGTTCCACACAGGGGGCCGTTTTCAATCAGCCCCAGCATTTT. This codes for CASSSTQGAVFNQPQHF.

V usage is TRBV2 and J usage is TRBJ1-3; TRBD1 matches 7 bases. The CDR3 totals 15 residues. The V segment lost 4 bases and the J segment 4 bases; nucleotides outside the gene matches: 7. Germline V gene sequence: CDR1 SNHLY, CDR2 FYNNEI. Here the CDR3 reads CASSGQRGQGNTIYF. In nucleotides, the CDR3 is TGTGCCAGCAGTGGACAGCGGGGACAGGGAAACACCATATATTTT.

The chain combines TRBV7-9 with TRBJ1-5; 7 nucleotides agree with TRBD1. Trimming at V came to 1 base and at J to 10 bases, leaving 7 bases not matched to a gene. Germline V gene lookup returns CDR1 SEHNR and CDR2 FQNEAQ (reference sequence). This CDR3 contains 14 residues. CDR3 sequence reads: CASSLGDSALPQHF. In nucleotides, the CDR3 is TGTGCCAGCAGCTTAGGGGACAGCGCCTTACCCCAGCATTTT.

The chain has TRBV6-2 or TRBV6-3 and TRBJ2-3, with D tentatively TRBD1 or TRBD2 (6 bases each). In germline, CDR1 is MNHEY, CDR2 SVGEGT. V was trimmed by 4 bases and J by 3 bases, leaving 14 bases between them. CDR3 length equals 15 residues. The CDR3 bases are TGTGCCAGCAGTTCGCCAAGGGGGGCAACAGATACGCAGTATTTT. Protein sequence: CASSSPRGATDTQYF.

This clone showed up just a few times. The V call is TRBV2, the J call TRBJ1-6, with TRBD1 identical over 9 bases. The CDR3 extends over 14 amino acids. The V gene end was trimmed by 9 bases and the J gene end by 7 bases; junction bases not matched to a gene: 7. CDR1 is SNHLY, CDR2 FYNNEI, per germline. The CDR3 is CARQGAAGNSPLHF. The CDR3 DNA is TGTGCCAGACAGGGGGCGGCTGGAAATTCACCCCTCCACTTT. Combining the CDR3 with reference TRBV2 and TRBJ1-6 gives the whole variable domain EPEVTQTPSHQVTQMGQEVILRCVPISNHLYFYWYRQILGQKVEFLVSFYNNEISEKSEIFDDQFSVERPDGSNFTLKIRSTKLEDSAMYFCARQGAAGNSPLHFGNGTRLTVT.

CDR3 sequence: CASSQDTGVGQPQHF. Here the CDR3 DNA reads TGTGCCAGCAGCCAAGATACAGGGGTTGGTCAGCCCCAGCATTTT. V and J are TRBV3-1 (or the pseudogene TRBV3-2) and TRBJ1-5, with TRBD1 identical over 7 bases. The CDR3 is made up of 15 amino acids. J lost 6 bases, V lost 0 bases, and 5 bases had no gene match. In germline, CDR1 is LGHDT, CDR2 YNNKEL (reference sequence).

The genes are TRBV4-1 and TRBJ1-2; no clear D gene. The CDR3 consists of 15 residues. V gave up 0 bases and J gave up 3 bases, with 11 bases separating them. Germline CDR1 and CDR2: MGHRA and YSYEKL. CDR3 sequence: CASSQDAGNHYGYTF. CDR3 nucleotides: TGCGCCAGCAGCCAAGATGCTGGGAACCACTATGGCTACACCTTC.

The DNA for the CDR3 is TGTGCCATCGGACTGCTGAACACTGAAGCTTTCTTT. This sequence encodes CAIGLLNTEAFF. The V and J genes are TRBV24-1 and TRBJ1-1, with D hard to call. CDR1 and CDR2 (germline): KGHDR, SFDVKD. Trimming took off 11 bases at V and 0 bases at J, with 9 bases between the two ends. This CDR3 comprises 12 residues.